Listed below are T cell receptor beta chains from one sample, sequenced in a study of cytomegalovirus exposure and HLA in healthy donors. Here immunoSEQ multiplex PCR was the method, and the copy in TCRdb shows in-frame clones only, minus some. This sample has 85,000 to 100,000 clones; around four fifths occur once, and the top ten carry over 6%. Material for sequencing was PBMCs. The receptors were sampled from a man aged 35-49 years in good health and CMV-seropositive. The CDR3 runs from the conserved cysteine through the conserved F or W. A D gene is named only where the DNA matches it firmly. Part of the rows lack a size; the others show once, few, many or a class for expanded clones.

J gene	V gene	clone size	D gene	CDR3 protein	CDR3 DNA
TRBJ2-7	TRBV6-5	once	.	CASSPNSGDYYEQYF	TGTGCCAGCAGCCCCAATTCAGGAGACTACTACGAGCAGTACTTC
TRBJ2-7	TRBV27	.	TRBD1	CASDPRDRVYEQYF	TGTGCCAGCGACCCTCGGGACAGGGTGTACGAGCAGTACTTC
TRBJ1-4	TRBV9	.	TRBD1	CASSVAPTGEVEKLFF	TGTGCCAGCAGCGTAGCTCCGACAGGGGAAGTAGAAAAACTGTTTTTT
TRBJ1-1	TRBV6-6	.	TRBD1	CASSPTGMNTEAFF	TGTGCCAGCAGCCCGACAGGGATGAACACTGAAGCTTTCTTT
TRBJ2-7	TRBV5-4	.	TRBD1	CASSLNAGTDEQYF	TGTGCCAGCAGCTTGAATGCCGGGACAGACGAGCAGTACTTC
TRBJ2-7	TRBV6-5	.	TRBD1	CASRRTGAPYEQYF	TGTGCCAGCAGAAGGACAGGGGCCCCCTACGAGCAGTACTTC
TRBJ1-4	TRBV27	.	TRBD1	CASSSSWTGVGEKLFF	TGTGCCAGCAGCAGTTCCTGGACAGGGGTAGGGGAAAAACTGTTTTTT
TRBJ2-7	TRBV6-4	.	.	CASSVGAGSYEQYF	TGTGCCAGCAGTGTTGGGGCAGGTTCCTACGAGCAGTACTTC
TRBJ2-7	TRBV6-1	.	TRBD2	CASSPVGLAGPEQYF	TGTGCCAGCAGTCCGGTGGGACTAGCGGGACCCGAGCAGTACTTC
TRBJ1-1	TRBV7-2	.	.	CASTSQGNTEAFF	TGTGCCAGCACCTCCCAGGGGAACACTGAAGCTTTCTTT
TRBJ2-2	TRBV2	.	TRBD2	CASSLAGGPRGELFF	TGTGCCAGCAGTCTAGCGGGAGGGCCCCGCGGGGAGCTGTTTTTT
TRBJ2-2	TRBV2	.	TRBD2	CASSGVAGPSGELFF	TGTGCCAGCAGTGGGGTAGCGGGACCGTCCGGGGAGCTGTTTTTT
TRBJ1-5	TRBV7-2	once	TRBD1	CASSATGNQPQHF	TGTGCCAGCAGCGCGACAGGGAATCAGCCCCAGCATTTT
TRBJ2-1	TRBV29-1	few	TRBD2	CSDPPSGGSSSYNEQFF	TGCAGCGACCCTCCTAGCGGGGGTTCCAGCTCCTACAATGAGCAGTTCTTC
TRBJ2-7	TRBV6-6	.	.	CASTANRAPYEQYF	TGTGCCAGCACGGCGAACAGGGCTCCCTACGAGCAGTACTTC
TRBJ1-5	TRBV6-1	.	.	CASSGRGIWFSNQPQHF	TGTGCCAGCAGTGGTCGGGGTATCTGGTTTAGCAATCAGCCCCAGCATTTT
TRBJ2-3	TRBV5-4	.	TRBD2	CASSLGLAGGVTDTQYF	TGTGCCAGCAGCTTGGGACTAGCGGGAGGAGTTACAGATACGCAGTATTTT